The present T cell receptor beta chain was sequenced within a study of vaccination effects on CD4 cells after COVID-19. Study in general: Two-dose vaccination with either BNT162b2 or mRNA-1273 was given to the participants.

Having been cultured for roughly 11 days, the cells underwent CD4+ T cell isolation. Prior SARS-CoV-2 infection was absent in the vaccine recipients, as shown by negative nucleocapsid antibodies. Cultures got half-medium changes with IL-2 on days 3 and 7. Profiled with immunoSEQ multiplex PCR; TCRdb holds only in-frame clones, not every one. This sample yields some 28,000 clones, of which about 62% are seen a single time; under 10% belongs to the top ten. Points on this clone: The antigen remains undetermined.

CDR3 length: 13 amino acids. The V end was cut by 7 bases, the J end by 1 base, with 10 bases between. The V gene's germline CDR1 is SGHVS and CDR2 FQNEAQ. The specimen comprised CD4+ T cells from PBMCs cultured without peptide, sampled before COVID-19 vaccination. The gene calls are TRBV7-8 and TRBJ1-1, with D possibly matching TRBD1 (6 bases). The sequence came from a human donor who received a COVID-19 vaccine. CDR3 residues: CASTGQQNTEAFF. The CDR3 DNA reads as TGTGCCAGCACTGGACAGCAGAACACTGAAGCTTTCTTT.